This T cell receptor (beta chain) was observed in a study of T cells expressing NK-cell markers (dated by TCRdb to between 2020 and 2021). Background for the entire study: In sorted CD3+CD56+NKG2C+, CD3+CD56+NKG2C- and CD3+CD56-NKG2C+ T-cell subsets from several donors, TCR beta-chain repertoires were profiled. Seven of the eight sequenced donors were HCMV-seropositive and one was HCMV-seronegative. The eight sequenced donors were randomly selected healthy volunteers, three men and five women. Sequencing of the libraries produced 2 x 150 bp reads on Illumina HiSeq 2000/2500, MiSeq or NextSeq.

Turning to this clonotype: Its binding antigen is unknown.

The research as a whole found: Those dominant clonotypes were again the most abundant among CD3+CD56-NKG2C+ cells in several donors, at about 25-60.1%. Whether the expanded NKG2C-expressing T cell clones were specific for HCMV antigens remained unclear. In six donors, the dominant CD3+CD56+NKG2C+ clonotypes were among the top 10 CD8+ clonotypes and accounted for about 1.0-7.5% of CD8+ T cells.

The germline V gene supplies CDR1 MNHNS and CDR2 SASEGT. The CDR3, cysteine through phenylalanine, is 14 amino acids long. No DNA is listed. A commercial ELISA kit detecting HCMV-specific IgG in serum was used to determine HCMV serostatus. Ficoll density gradient centrifugation was used to isolate peripheral blood mononuclear cells from blood. The sequencing machine was an Illumina HiSeq 2000. TCR beta cDNA libraries were made by 5'RACE template switching that added a universal primer site and unique molecular identifiers. cDNA synthesis was primed from the TCR beta constant segment, followed by two successive PCR amplification steps. Per the authors' processing: Reads were demultiplexed and grouped by UMI with MIGEC, and clonotypes were assembled and quantified with MiTCR. To exclude erroneous sequences, any TCR cDNA sequence not supported by at least two reads was discarded. The tcR package was used for downstream repertoire analysis, with clonotypes matched between fractions based on CDR3 nucleotide sequence plus V segment. Antigen specificity was annotated against VDJdb with VDJmatch, allowing one amino acid substitution in CDR3. TCRdb reprocessed the reads, reporting each CDR3 protein sequence once and no DNA. TCRdb's processing, not the study's, gives the V and J calls here. This sample's table has entries for roughly 430,000 distinct CDR3 sequences. The ten most abundant clones make up approximately 6.8% of the sample.

The sequenced sample consisted of blood T cells: a sorted CD56 or NKG2C T cell subset, CD4+ or CD8+ T cells, or bulk PBMC T cells (not recorded which). The chain is encoded by TRBV6-1 joined to TRBJ1-1; TCRdb designates TRBD1, a call that cannot be tested without DNA. The receptor was derived from a woman between 18 and 69 years old in good health. The CDR3 sequence is CASSSGAQGTEAFF.